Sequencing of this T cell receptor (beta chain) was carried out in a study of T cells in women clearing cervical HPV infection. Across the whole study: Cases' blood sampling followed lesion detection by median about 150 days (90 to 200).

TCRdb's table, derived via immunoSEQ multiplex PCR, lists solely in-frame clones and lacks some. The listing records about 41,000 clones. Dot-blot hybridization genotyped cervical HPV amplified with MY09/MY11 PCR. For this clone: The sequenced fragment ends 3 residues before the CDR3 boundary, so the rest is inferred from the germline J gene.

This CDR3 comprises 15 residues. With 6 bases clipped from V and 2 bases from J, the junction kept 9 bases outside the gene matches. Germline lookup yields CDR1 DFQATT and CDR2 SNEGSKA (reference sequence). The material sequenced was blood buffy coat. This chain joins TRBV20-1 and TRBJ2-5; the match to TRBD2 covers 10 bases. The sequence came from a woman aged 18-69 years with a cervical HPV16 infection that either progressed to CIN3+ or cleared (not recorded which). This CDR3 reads CSARLGAGGQETQYF. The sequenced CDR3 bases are TGCAGTGCGCGCCTAGGAGCGGGAGGGCAAGAGACC.